The clone carrying this T cell receptor beta chain was detected a few times. As yet, its antigen is unknown. Germline V gene lookup returns CDR1 SNHLY and CDR2 FYNNEI. With 9 bases removed from V and 6 bases from J, the gap between germline ends came to 12 bases. The CDR3 runs to 11 residues. This specimen comes from a study of CD8 T cells in ankylosing spondylitis. Notes on the study in general: In synovial fluid and blood from reactive arthritis, some motif variants were previously reported. Matched synovial fluid from ankylosing spondylitis patients was reported to be enriched for disease-linked clones. A motif in TCR beta, a set of under 10 highly homologous variants, appeared characteristic of ankylosing spondylitis blood.

With molecular barcodes, quantitative 5'-RACE was used to make the TCR beta libraries. TCRdb re-called the 5' RACE reads with MiXCR, one entry per CDR3 protein. Among a few hundred thousand distinct CDR3 sequences, 20% to 25% were seen once, and the ten largest hold around 16%. The sequenced sample consisted of blood, either unsorted or a sorted T cell fraction (not recorded which). The receptor's source is a male donor with ankylosing spondylitis. The rearrangement links TRBV2 to TRBJ2-7; D is unclear. The CDR3 sequence is CASMVEREQYF. CDR3 DNA sequence: TGTGCCAGTATGGTAGAACGCGAGCAGTACTTC.